What follows are 3 T cell receptor beta chains derived from one specimen sequenced in a study of blood T cell repertoires in COVID-19. Method: immunoSEQ multiplex PCR; TCRdb's copy keeps in-frame clones and lacks some. The table includes about 220,000 clones, 75% to 90% detected once. Sequencing input: peripheral blood. These receptors were taken from an older woman with COVID-19, enrolled during active disease.

The gene calls are TRBV6-6 and TRBJ2-7; the match to TRBD1 covers 8 bases. With 6 bases clipped from V and 6 bases from J, the junction kept 4 bases outside the gene matches. The CDR3 loop spans 12 amino acids. Germline V gene lookup returns CDR1 MNHNY and CDR2 SVGAGI (reference sequence). The CDR3 nucleotides are TGTGCCAGCAGACGGACAGGGACCGAGCAGTACTTC. Protein product: CASRRTGTEQYF.

The chain carries TRBV4-2 and TRBJ2-7, with D maybe TRBD1 (5 bases). Germline values: CDR1 LGHNA, CDR2 YNFKEQ. V lost 1 base and J lost 12, with 16 bases in between. The CDR3 runs 13 residues. CDR3 amino acids: CASSQGGLSWPYF. The CDR3 DNA reads as TGTGCCAGCAGCCAAGGGGGCCTCAGCTGGCCGTACTTC.

The chain joins TRBV28 to TRBJ1-5, with D perhaps TRBD1 (5 bases). The CDR3 loop spans 13 amino acids. The V gene lost 4 bases and the J gene lost 4 bases, with 8 bases spanning the gap. Germline V gene lookup returns CDR1 MDHEN and CDR2 SYDVKM. CDR3 DNA sequence: TGTGCCAGCAGTTACAGGCTGAATCAGCCCCAGCATTTT. This codes for CASSYRLNQPQHF.